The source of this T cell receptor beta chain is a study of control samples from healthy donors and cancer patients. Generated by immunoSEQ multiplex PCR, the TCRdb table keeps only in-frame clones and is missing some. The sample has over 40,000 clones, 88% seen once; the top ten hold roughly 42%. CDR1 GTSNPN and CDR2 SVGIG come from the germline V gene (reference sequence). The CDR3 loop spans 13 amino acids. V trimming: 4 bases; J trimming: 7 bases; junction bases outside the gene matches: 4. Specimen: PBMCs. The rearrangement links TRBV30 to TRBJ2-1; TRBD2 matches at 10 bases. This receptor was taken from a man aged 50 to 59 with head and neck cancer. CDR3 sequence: CAWTSGRYNEQFF. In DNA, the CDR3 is TGTGCCTGGACTAGCGGGAGATATAATGAGCAGTTCTTC.